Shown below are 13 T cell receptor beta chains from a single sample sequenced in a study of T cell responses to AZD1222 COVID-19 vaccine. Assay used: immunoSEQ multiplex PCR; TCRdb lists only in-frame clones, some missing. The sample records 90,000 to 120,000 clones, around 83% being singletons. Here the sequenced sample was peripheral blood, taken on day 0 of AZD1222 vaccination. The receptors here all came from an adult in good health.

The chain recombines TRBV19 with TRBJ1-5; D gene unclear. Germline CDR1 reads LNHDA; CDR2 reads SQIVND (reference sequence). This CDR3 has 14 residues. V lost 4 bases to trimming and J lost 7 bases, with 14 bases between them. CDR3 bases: TGTGCCAGTAGTACAGCAAAATTGGGGCAGCCCCAGCATTTT. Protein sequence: CASSTAKLGQPQHF.

CDR3 coding DNA: TGCGCCAGCAGTCAATCGTTGGACAGGACAGATACGCAGTATTTT. It encodes CASSQSLDRTDTQYF. This chain joins TRBV23-1 and TRBJ2-3, with 7 bases fitting TRBD1. TRBV23-1 belongs to the ORF category, with a function that is uncertain. The CDR3 loop spans 15 amino acids. V gave up 0 bases and J gave up 3 bases; unmatched junction bases: 3.

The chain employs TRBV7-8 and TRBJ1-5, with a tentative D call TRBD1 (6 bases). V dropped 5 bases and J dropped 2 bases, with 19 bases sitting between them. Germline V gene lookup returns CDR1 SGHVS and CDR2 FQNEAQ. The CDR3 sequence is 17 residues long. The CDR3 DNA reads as TGTGCCAGCAGCCCCGACAGGTGGGGTTTGGGCAATCAGCCCCAGCATTTT. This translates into CASSPDRWGLGNQPQHF.

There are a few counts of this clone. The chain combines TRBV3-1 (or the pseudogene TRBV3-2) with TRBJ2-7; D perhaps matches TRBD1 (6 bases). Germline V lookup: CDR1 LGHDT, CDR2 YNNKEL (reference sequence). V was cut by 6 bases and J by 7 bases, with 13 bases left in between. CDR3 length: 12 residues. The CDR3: CASSSQGLEQYF. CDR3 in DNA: TGTGCCAGCAGTTCACAGGGATTGGAGCAGTACTTC.

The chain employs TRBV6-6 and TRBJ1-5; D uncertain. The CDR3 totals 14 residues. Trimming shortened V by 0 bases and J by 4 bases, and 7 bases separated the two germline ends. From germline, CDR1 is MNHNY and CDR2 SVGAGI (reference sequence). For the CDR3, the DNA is TGTGCCAGCAGTTACTCGAATGGTAATCAGCCCCAGCATTTT. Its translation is CASSYSNGNQPQHF.

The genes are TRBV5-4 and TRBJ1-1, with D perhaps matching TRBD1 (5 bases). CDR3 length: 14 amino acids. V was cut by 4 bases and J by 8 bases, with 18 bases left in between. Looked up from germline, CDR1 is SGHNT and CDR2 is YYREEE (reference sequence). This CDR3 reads CASSPNNPRGEAFF. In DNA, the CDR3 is TGTGCCAGCAGCCCGAACAACCCAAGGGGCGAAGCTTTCTTT.

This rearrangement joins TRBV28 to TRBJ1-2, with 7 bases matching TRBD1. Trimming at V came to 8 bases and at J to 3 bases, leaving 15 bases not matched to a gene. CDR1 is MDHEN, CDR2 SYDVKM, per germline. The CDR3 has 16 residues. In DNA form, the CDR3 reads TGTGCCAGCTGCGAAACGCTGGACAGGCCTTACTATGGCTACACCTTC. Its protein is CASCETLDRPYYGYTF.

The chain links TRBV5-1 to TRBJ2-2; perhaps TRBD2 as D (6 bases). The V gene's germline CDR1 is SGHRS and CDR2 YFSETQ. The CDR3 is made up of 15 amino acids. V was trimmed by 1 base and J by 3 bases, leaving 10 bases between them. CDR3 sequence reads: CASSLPTGDTGELFF. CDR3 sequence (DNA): TGCGCCAGCAGCTTGCCTACGGGGGACACCGGGGAGCTGTTTTTT.

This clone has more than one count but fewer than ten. CDR3 amino acids: CASSSGQGPGNTIYF. The CDR3 coding sequence is TGTGCCAGCAGCTCCGGACAGGGCCCGGGAAACACCATATATTTT. V and J are TRBV7-2 and TRBJ1-3, with TRBD1 identical over 8 bases. Germline lookup yields CDR1 SGHTA and CDR2 FQGNSA. This CDR3 is 15 amino acids long. J was trimmed by 4 bases and V by 4 bases; bases with no gene match: 6.

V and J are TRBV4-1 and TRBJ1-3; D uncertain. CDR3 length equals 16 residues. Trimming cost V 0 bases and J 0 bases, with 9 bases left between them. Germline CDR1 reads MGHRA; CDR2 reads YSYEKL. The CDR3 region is CASSQDMTHSGNTIYF. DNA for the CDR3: TGCGCCAGCAGCCAAGATATGACCCACTCTGGAAACACCATATATTTT.

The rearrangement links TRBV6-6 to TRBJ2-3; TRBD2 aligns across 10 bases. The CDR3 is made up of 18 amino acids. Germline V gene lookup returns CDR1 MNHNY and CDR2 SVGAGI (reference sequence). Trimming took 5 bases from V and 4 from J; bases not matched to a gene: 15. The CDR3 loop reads CASSPRSGTSEFSDTQYF. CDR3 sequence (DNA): TGTGCCAGCAGTCCCAGATCCGGGACTAGCGAATTCTCAGATACGCAGTATTTT.

The CDR3 coding sequence is TGTGCCAGCAGCGTAGCTCTGAGACATCACACCGGGGAGCTGTTTTTT. The encoded protein is CASSVALRHHTGELFF. The rearrangement uses TRBV9 and TRBJ2-2, with D unresolved. Germline V lookup: CDR1 SGDLS, CDR2 YYNGEE. The V end lost 0 bases, the J end lost 3 bases, and 12 bases lay between the germline ends. This CDR3 region has 16 residues.

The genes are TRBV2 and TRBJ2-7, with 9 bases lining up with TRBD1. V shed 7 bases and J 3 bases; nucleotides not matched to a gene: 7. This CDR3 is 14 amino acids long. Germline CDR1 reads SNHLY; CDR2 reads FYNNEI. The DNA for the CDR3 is TGTGCCAGCACGGAACAGGGGGCGCACTACGAGCAGTACTTC. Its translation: CASTEQGAHYEQYF.